Sequencing of this T cell receptor (beta chain) was carried out in a study of blood T cell repertoires in COVID-19. Overall study context: Sites in the United States, Italy and Spain provided acute and convalescent COVID-19 samples. The cDNA or gDNA used as material had been derived from T cells, B-cell-depleted T cells, or PBMCs.

This CDR3 has 16 amino acids. Germline CDR1 and CDR2: SGHKS and YYEKEE (reference sequence). Trimming at V came to 4 bases and at J to 1 base, leaving 9 bases not matched to a gene. How the authors handled the data: Reference gene primer amplification in the assay estimated nucleated cell counts. The assay was immunoSEQ multiplex PCR, and TCRdb's table has in-frame clones only and misses some. Clone size and V and J calls were adopted from that table, with D and trimming inferred from the DNA. The sample includes 75,000 to 100,000 clones, 87% of them seen just once. This sequence joins TRBV5-5 and TRBJ2-5; the match to TRBD2 covers 8 bases. The sample taken for sequencing was peripheral blood. The receptor was isolated from a human donor in a cohort sampled during active COVID-19. The CDR3: CASSPPLAGGQETQYF. In nucleotides, the CDR3 is TGTGCCAGCAGCCCGCCCCTAGCGGGCGGCCAAGAGACCCAGTACTTC.